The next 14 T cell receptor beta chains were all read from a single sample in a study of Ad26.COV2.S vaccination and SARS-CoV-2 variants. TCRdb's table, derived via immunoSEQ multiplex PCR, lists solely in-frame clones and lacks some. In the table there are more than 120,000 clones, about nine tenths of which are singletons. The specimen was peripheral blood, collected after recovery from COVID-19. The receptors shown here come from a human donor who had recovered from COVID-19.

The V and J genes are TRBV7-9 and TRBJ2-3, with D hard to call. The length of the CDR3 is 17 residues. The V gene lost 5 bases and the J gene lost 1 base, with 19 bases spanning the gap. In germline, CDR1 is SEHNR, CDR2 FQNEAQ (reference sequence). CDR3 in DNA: TGTGCCAGCAGCCAAGCTTATTCCGCGTCTGGCACAGATACGCAGTATTTT. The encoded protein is CASSQAYSASGTDTQYF.

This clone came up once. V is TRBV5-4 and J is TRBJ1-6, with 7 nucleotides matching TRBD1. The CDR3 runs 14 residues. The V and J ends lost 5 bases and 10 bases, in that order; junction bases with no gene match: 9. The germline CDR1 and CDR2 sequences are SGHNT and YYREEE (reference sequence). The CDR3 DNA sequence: TGTGCCAGCAGACCCGGGACAGTGGGCTCACCCCTCCACTTT. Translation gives CASRPGTVGSPLHF.

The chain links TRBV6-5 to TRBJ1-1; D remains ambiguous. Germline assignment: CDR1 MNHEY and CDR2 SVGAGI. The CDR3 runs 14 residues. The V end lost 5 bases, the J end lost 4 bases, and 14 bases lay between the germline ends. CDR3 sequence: CASSQYGRVTEAFF. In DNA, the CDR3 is TGTGCCAGCAGTCAGTACGGCCGGGTCACTGAAGCTTTCTTT.

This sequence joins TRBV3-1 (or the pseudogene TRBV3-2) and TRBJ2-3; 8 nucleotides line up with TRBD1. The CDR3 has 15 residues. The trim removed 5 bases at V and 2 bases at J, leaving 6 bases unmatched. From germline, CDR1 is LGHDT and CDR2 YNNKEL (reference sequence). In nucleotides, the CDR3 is TGTGCCAGCAGCGGACAGGGCTCTGTCACAGATACGCAGTATTTT. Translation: CASSGQGSVTDTQYF.

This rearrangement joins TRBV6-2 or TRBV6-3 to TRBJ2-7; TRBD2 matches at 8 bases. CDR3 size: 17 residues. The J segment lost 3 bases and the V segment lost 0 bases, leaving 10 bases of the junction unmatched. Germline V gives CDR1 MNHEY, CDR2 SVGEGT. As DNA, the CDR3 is TGTGCCAGCAGTTACTCCCCGGGGGGGGGATCGAGCTACGAGCAGTACTTC. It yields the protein CASSYSPGGGSSYEQYF.

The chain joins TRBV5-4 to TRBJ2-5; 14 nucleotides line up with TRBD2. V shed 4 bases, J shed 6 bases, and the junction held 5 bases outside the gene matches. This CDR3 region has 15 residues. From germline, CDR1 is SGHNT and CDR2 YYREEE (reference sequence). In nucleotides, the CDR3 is TGTGCCAGCAGCGATGGGACTAGCGGGGGCAAGACCCAGTACTTC. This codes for CASSDGTSGGKTQYF.

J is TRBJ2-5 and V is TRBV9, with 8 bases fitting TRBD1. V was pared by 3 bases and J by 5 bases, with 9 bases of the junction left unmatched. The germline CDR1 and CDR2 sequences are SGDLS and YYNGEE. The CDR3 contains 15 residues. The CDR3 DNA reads TGTGCCAGCAGCGCCGGACAGGGCAGTGGGGAGACCCAGTACTTC. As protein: CASSAGQGSGETQYF. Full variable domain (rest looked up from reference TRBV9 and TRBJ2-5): DSGVTQTPKHLITATGQRVTLRCSPRSGDLSVYWYQQSLDQGLQFLIQYYNGEERAKGNILERFSAQQFPDLHSELNLSSLELGDSALYFCASSAGQGSGETQYFGPGTRLLVL.

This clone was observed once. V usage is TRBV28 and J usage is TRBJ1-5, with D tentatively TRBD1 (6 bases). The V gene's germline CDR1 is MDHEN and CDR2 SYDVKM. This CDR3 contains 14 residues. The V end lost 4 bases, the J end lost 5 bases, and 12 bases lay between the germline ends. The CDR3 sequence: CASSSEGGDQPQHF. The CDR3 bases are TGTGCCAGCAGTTCCGAGGGGGGGGATCAGCCCCAGCATTTT.

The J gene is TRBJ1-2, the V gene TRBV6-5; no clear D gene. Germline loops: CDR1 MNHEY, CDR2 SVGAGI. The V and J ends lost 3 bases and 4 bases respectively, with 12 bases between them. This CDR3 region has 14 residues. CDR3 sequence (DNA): TGTGCCAGCAGTTATCTCGTTGGTACCTATGGCTACACCTTC. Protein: CASSYLVGTYGYTF.

The CDR3 loop is CASSLLAVSSYEQYF. CDR3 coding DNA: TGCGCCAGCAGCTTGTTGGCGGTTAGCTCCTACGAGCAGTACTTC. The V gene is TRBV5-1, the J gene TRBJ2-7; D is unclear. CDR1 and CDR2 from the germline V gene are SGHRS and YFSETQ. Trimming cost V 1 base and J 0 bases, with 11 bases left between them. This CDR3 region has 15 residues.

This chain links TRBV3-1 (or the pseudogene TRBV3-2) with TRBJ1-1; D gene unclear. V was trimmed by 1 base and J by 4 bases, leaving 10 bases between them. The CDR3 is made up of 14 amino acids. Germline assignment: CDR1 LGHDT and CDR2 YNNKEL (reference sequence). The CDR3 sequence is CASSQAPSSTEAFF. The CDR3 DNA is TGTGCCAGCAGCCAAGCTCCTAGTTCCACTGAAGCTTTCTTT.

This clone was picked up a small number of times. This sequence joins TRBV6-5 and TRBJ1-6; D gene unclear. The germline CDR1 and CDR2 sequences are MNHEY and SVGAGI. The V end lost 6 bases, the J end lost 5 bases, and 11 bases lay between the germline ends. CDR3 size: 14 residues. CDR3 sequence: CASRPGSNNSPLHF. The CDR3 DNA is TGTGCCAGCAGGCCGGGTTCCAATAATTCACCCCTCCACTTT.

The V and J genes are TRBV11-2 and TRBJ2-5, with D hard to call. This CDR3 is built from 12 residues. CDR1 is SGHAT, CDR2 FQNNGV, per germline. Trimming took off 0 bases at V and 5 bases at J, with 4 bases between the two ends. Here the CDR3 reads CASSLDGETQYF. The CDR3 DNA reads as TGTGCCAGCAGCTTAGACGGGGAGACCCAGTACTTC.

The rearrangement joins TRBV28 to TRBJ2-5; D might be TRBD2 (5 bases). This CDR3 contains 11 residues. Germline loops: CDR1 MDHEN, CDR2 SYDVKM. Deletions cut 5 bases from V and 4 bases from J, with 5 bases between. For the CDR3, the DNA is TGTGCCAGCAGTCGGGGAGAGACCCAGTACTTC. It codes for CASSRGETQYF.